This T cell receptor beta chain was documented in a study of early T cells in non-severe SARS-CoV-2 infection. The CDR3 runs to 12 residues. Trimming left V 6 bases short and J 0 bases short, with 8 bases between. Germline V CDR1 and CDR2: SQVTM, ANQGSEA. TCRdb redid the calling of the 5' RACE reads with MiXCR, one entry per CDR3 protein. This sample has around 50,000 distinct CDR3 sequences; over 10% occur once, and the top ten carry approximately 2.9%. The receptor comes from an adult who was a healthcare worker with PCR-confirmed SARS-CoV-2 infection or an uninfected control (not recorded which). The V and J genes are TRBV29-1 and TRBJ1-1; no clear D gene. The sample consisted of whole blood. The CDR3 sequence: CSVGMMNTEAFF. CDR3 nucleotides: TGCAGCGTGGGAATGATGAACACTGAAGCTTTCTTT.